The 23 T cell receptor beta chains given below trace back to one sample, sequenced in a study of chemoradiotherapy in HPV16-positive cancers. Using immunoSEQ multiplex PCR, the repertoire was profiled, and TCRdb retains in-frame clones only, with some absent. Here the sample spans approximately 13,000 clones, over 75% being singletons. The source material was blood, sampled from a patient who underwent chemoradiotherapy. The receptors derive from a human donor with HPV-associated anogenital cancer.

In its sample, this clone was seen once. The chain combines TRBV4-1 with TRBJ1-1; D gene unclear. The CDR3 is made up of 15 amino acids. The germline CDR1 and CDR2 sequences are MGHRA and YSYEKL. Trimming took off 0 bases at V and 0 bases at J, with 8 bases between the two ends. This chain's CDR3 is CASSQDVALNTEAFF. CDR3 DNA sequence: TGCGCCAGCAGCCAAGACGTCGCGTTGAACACTGAAGCTTTCTTT.

V usage is TRBV29-1 and J usage is TRBJ1-2; D is ambiguous. CDR1 is SQVTM and CDR2 is ANQGSEA in the germline V gene. V was shortened by 8 bases and J by 0 bases, with 10 bases between the two germline ends. The CDR3 runs 12 residues. The CDR3 reads CSTDGANYGYTF. The CDR3 DNA follows: TGCAGCACGGACGGTGCTAACTATGGCTACACCTTC.

The chain joins TRBV23-1 to TRBJ1-5, with unresolved D. TRBV23-1 is an open reading frame whose function is uncertain. The CDR3 consists of 12 residues. V shed 8 bases and J shed 7 bases, with 12 bases lying between them. CDR3 region: CASPSAEQPQHF. The CDR3 DNA sequence: TGCGCCAGCCCCTCCGCTGAGCAGCCCCAGCATTTT.

The rearrangement uses TRBV9 and TRBJ1-1; tentative D call: TRBD1 (5 bases). Germline V gives CDR1 SGDLS, CDR2 YYNGEE. The CDR3 runs to 12 residues. Between the trimmed V and J ends, which lost 0 bases and 11 bases, there was a span of 11 bases. The CDR3 DNA reads TGTGCCAGCAGCGTAGCATTGGGGCCTGCTTTCTTT. Translation gives CASSVALGPAFF.

This clone has more than one count but fewer than ten. The CDR3: CASRLRGYGYTF. Here the CDR3 DNA reads TGTGCCAGCCGGCTCCGAGGCTATGGCTACACCTTC. The J gene is TRBJ1-2, the V gene TRBV6-1, with D unclear. Germline V lookup: CDR1 MNHNS, CDR2 SASEGT. The CDR3 runs 12 residues. Trimming took off 8 bases at V and 4 bases at J, with 11 bases between the two ends.

The chain joins TRBV7-9 to TRBJ1-6, with 9 bases fitting TRBD1. The CDR3 has 16 amino acids. The trim removed 5 bases at V and 9 bases at J, leaving 11 bases unmatched. CDR1 SEHNR and CDR2 FQNEAQ come from the germline V gene (reference sequence). The CDR3 loop reads CASSLKTGGDSSPLHF. DNA of the CDR3: TGTGCCAGCAGCCTAAAGACAGGGGGGGACTCTTCACCCCTCCACTTT.

The V and J genes are TRBV4-1 and TRBJ2-3; 8 bases line up with TRBD2. The CDR3 has 17 residues. Germline V gives CDR1 MGHRA, CDR2 YSYEKL. Losses at the gene ends were 0 bases for V and 6 bases for J; bases not matched to a gene: 11. CDR3 region: CASSQDLVAGIPDTQYF. The CDR3, as DNA: TGCGCCAGCAGCCAAGATTTGGTAGCGGGGATACCGGATACGCAGTATTTT.

This chain links TRBV7-8 with TRBJ1-1; D remains unclear. Trimming removed 1 base at V and 5 bases at J, with 8 bases between. Germline V lookup: CDR1 SGHVS, CDR2 FQNEAQ. This CDR3 contains 13 residues. The CDR3 sequence: CASSLGGQTEAFF. CDR3 DNA: TGTGCCAGCAGCTTAGGGGGTCAGACTGAAGCTTTCTTT.

The chain joins TRBV10-3 to TRBJ1-1; D gene uncertain. Germline V lookup: CDR1 ENHRY, CDR2 SYGVKD. This CDR3 contains 12 residues. Trimming took off 6 bases at V and 6 bases at J, with 11 bases between the two ends. CDR3 residues: CAIRPLESEAFF. Written as DNA, the CDR3 is TGTGCCATCAGGCCACTCGAGTCTGAAGCTTTCTTT.

The rearrangement joins TRBV7-9 to TRBJ1-2; the D gene is possibly TRBD1 (5 bases). CDR1 and CDR2 from the germline V gene are SEHNR and FQNEAQ (reference sequence). Deletions cut 1 base from V and 3 bases from J, with 9 bases between. The CDR3 totals 14 residues. This CDR3 is CASSLGGDHYGYTF. CDR3 DNA sequence: TGTGCCAGCAGCTTAGGAGGGGATCACTATGGCTACACCTTC.

The chain employs TRBV6-1 and TRBJ2-5, with 9 bases matching TRBD2. Germline trimming cut 8 bases from V and 5 bases from J; bases unmatched to any gene: 9. In germline, CDR1 is MNHNS, CDR2 SASEGT. The CDR3 is 14 amino acids. Written as DNA, the CDR3 is TGTGCCAGCCTCGCGGGGGGGGGATTGGAGACCCAGTACTTC. It codes for CASLAGGGLETQYF.

The chain carries TRBV7-9 and TRBJ1-1; D is ambiguous. Per germline, CDR1 SEHNR and CDR2 FQNEAQ (reference sequence). This CDR3 is built from 14 residues. Trimming removed 5 bases at V and 4 bases at J, with 14 bases between. The CDR3, as DNA: TGTGCCAGCAGCCCCTCCCAGTCGGGCACTGAAGCTTTCTTT. Translating it yields CASSPSQSGTEAFF.

This chain links TRBV30 with TRBJ2-7, with D perhaps given as TRBD1 or TRBD2 (6 bases each). There are 12 residues in the CDR3. Trimming cost V 5 bases and J 5 bases, with 13 bases left between them. The germline V gene has CDR1 GTSNPN and CDR2 SVGIG (reference sequence). The CDR3 spells CAWRGGGDEQYV. CDR3 DNA sequence: TGTGCCTGGCGAGGGGGAGGCGACGAGCAGTACGTC.

This clone appeared a single time. The rearrangement joins TRBV28 to TRBJ1-2; 8 nucleotides match TRBD1. Trimming at V came to 6 bases and at J to 1 base, leaving 7 bases not matched to a gene. Looked up from germline, CDR1 is MDHEN and CDR2 is SYDVKM. The CDR3 has 15 amino acids. The chain's CDR3 is CASSRPGQGNYGYTF. The CDR3 DNA follows: TGTGCCAGCAGCCGCCCTGGACAGGGTAACTATGGCTACACCTTC.

This clone has only a few counts. The chain employs TRBV28 and TRBJ2-6; 10 positions agree with TRBD2. This CDR3 has 17 amino acids. CDR1 is MDHEN and CDR2 is SYDVKM in the germline V gene. V was pared by 5 bases and J by 0 bases, with 4 bases of the junction left unmatched. CDR3 loop: CASSTRTSGSGANVLTF. DNA for the CDR3: TGTGCCAGCAGTACCCGGACTAGCGGCTCTGGGGCCAACGTCCTGACTTTC. Looking up the rest from reference TRBV28 and TRBJ2-6 gives the full variable domain: DVKVTQSSRYLVKRTGEKVFLECVQDMDHENMFWYRQDPGLGLRLIYFSYDVKMKEKGDIPEGYSVSREKKERFSLILESASTNQTSMYLCASSTRTSGSGANVLTFGAGSRLTVL.

The J gene is TRBJ2-5, the V gene TRBV5-4, with 7 nucleotides matching TRBD1. The V segment lost 4 bases and the J segment 9 bases; nucleotides outside the gene matches: 9. The CDR3 sequence is 13 residues long. Germline V lookup: CDR1 SGHNT, CDR2 YYREEE (reference sequence). CDR3 nucleotides: TGTGCCAGCAGCCCCGGGACAGTCGAGGCCCAGTACTTC. Its protein product is CASSPGTVEAQYF.

This chain uses TRBV2 with TRBJ1-1, with no clear D. The germline gives CDR1 SNHLY, CDR2 FYNNEI. With 5 bases removed from V and 2 bases from J, the gap between germline ends came to 9 bases. The CDR3 has 13 amino acids. CDR3 residues: CASSRGLNTEAFF. The CDR3 bases are TGTGCCAGCAGTCGGGGTTTAAACACTGAAGCTTTCTTT. Full variable domain (rest looked up from reference TRBV2 and TRBJ1-1): EPEVTQTPSHQVTQMGQEVILRCVPISNHLYFYWYRQILGQKVEFLVSFYNNEISEKSEIFDDQFSVERPDGSNFTLKIRSTKLEDSAMYFCASSRGLNTEAFFGQGTRLTVV.

The rearrangement joins TRBV19 to TRBJ2-3; TRBD1 matches 7 bases. V was clipped by 3 bases and J by 2 bases; unmatched bases: 11. The CDR3 covers 17 residues. From germline, CDR1 is LNHDA and CDR2 SQIVND (reference sequence). Here the CDR3 reads CASSMRSQGPVTDTQYF. CDR3 coding DNA: TGTGCCAGTAGTATGAGGTCACAGGGGCCTGTCACAGATACGCAGTATTTT.

Here the CDR3 reads CASSPGRGVTNEKLFF. As DNA, the CDR3 is TGTGCCAGCAGCCCCGGGAGGGGTGTAACTAATGAAAAACTGTTTTTT. The gene calls are TRBV5-5 and TRBJ1-4; weak D call: TRBD1 (5 bases). Between the trimmed V and J ends, which lost 4 bases and 1 base, there was a span of 14 bases. Germline values: CDR1 SGHKS, CDR2 YYEKEE (reference sequence). The CDR3 is 16 amino acids.

The rearrangement uses TRBV7-6 and TRBJ1-5, with no clear D. The CDR3 extends over 15 amino acids. The V and J ends lost 1 base and 2 bases respectively, with 9 bases between them. Germline-derived CDR1 and CDR2 are SGHVS and FNYEAQ. The CDR3 coding sequence is TGTGCCAGCAGCTTAGAAGGGAATGGCAATCAGCCCCAGCATTTT. Its protein is CASSLEGNGNQPQHF.

The V and J genes are TRBV6-1 and TRBJ2-7; D is ambiguous. Germline assignment: CDR1 MNHNS and CDR2 SASEGT. The CDR3 is made up of 15 amino acids. The V gene lost 1 base and the J gene lost 0 bases, with 10 bases spanning the gap. The CDR3 nucleotides read TGTGCCAGCAGTGAAGGACCGCAGAGCTCCTACGAGCAGTACTTC. Protein sequence: CASSEGPQSSYEQYF.

This clone has only one observation. The chain has TRBV6-1 and TRBJ1-3; D call uncertain. The CDR3 totals 13 residues. CDR1 is MNHNS and CDR2 is SASEGT in the germline V gene. Trimming stripped 6 bases from V and 0 bases from J, with 6 bases between. The CDR3 DNA follows: TGTGCCAGCAGGACACGCTCTGGAAACACCATATATTTT. Its protein is CASRTRSGNTIYF.

This sequence joins TRBV5-4 and TRBJ1-6; maybe TRBD1 (6 bases). CDR3 size: 14 residues. The germline V and J ends were trimmed by 1 base and 7 bases, with 9 bases remaining between them. Germline loops: CDR1 SGHNT, CDR2 YYREEE (reference sequence). CDR3 in DNA: TGTGCCAGCAGCTTGCGGCAGGGGAATTCACCCCTCCACTTT. It translates to CASSLRQGNSPLHF.